The T cell receptor (beta chain) under discussion was sequenced for a study of T-cell memory formation after mild COVID-19. Looking at the study overall: Among the donors, TCR clusters were largely specific to each donor. General study results and limits: For second-wave clones that peaked at day 37, SARS-CoV-2 specificity went unverified. The finding that pre-infection memory included some responding clones suggested that cross-reactive memory joined.

The CDR3 runs 18 residues. The V gene's germline CDR1 is MDHEN and CDR2 SYDVKM. V dropped 6 bases and J dropped 3; count of bases not matched to a gene: 14. This clonotype turned up a few times. The target antigen is unknown. TCRdb re-analysed the 5' RACE reads in MiXCR, keeping a single row per CDR3 protein. Of 550,000 to 650,000 distinct CDR3 sequences detected, roughly 17% appear once; the ten largest clones hold about 8.1%. The gene calls are TRBV28 and TRBJ2-7; 13 nucleotides align to TRBD2. The sequenced material came from PBMCs or a T cell subset sorted from them (not recorded which). The sequence was obtained from an adult woman who had mild COVID-19 (a few samples of this study predate the infection). Cell type and time point are not known. DNA for the CDR3: TGTGCCAGCAGGGCAGGGCCACTAGCGGGAGGGATTTTCTACGAGCAGTACTTC. It is translated as CASRAGPLAGGIFYEQYF.